This T cell receptor beta chain was observed in a study of T cell responses to AZD1222 COVID-19 vaccine. The CDR3 length is 12 residues. V was shortened by 5 bases and J by 11 bases, with 15 bases between the two germline ends. Germline-derived CDR1 and CDR2 are SGHVS and FNYEAQ. The data were produced by immunoSEQ multiplex PCR, yet TCRdb's version contains in-frame clones alone and is incomplete. The sample has approximately 99,000 clones; 87% are singletons. Worth noting for this clone: The antigen remains unidentified.

Overall study results and limits: Within unmutated variant regions lay the reported targets of nearly half of spike-specific TCRs. Regions 160-218 and 743-854 held dominance among vaccine-associated CD4 TCRs, which spanned spike. Spike-specific TCR breadth and depth went up after people got two AZD1222 doses. Repertoires were collected only later (after the peak T cell response had occurred).

The receptor was derived from an adult in good health. The chain links TRBV7-6 to TRBJ1-1, with D hard to call. Material: peripheral blood, obtained on day 0 of AZD1222 vaccination. CDR3 protein: CASSPAPLGAFF. The DNA of the CDR3 is TGTGCCAGCAGCCCGGCCCCTCTTGGGGCTTTCTTT.